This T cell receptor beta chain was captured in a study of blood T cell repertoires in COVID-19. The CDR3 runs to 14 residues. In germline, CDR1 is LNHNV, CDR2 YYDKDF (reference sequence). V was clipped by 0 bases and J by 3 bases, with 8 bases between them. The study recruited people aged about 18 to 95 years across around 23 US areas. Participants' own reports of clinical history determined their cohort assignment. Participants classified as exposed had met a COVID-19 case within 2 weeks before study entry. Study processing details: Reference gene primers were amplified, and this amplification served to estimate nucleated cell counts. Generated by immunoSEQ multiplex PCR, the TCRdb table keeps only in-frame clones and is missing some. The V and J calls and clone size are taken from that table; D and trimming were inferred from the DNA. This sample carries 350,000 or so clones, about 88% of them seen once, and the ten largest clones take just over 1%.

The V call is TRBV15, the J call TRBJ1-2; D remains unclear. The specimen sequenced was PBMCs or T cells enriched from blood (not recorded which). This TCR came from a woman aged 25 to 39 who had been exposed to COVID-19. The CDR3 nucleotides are TGTGCCACCAGCAGAGATCCCGTATACTATGGCTACACCTTC. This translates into CATSRDPVYYGYTF. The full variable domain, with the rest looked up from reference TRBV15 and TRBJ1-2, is DAMVIQNPRYQVTQFGKPVTLSCSQTLNHNVMYWYQQKSSQAPKLLFHYYDKDFNNEADTPDNFQSRRPNTSFCFLDIRSPGLGDTAMYLCATSRDPVYYGYTFGSGTRLTVV.